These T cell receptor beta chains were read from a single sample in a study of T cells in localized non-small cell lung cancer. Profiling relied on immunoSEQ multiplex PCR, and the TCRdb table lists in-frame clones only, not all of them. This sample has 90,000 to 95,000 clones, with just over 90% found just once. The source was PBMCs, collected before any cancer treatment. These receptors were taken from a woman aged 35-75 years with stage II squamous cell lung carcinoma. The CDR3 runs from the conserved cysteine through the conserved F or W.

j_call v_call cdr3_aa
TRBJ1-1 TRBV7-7 CASSPMGQGTEAFF
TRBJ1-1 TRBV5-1 CASSLGDRGTAEAFF
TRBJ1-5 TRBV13 CASSHGSNQPQHF
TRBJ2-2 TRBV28 CATTGGLAGELFF
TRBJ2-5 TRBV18 CASSPTGLEETQYF
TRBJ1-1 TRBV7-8 CASSLGFGRMNTEAFF
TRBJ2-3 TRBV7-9 CASSAGGNTQYF
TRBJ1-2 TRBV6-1 CASSGTGSYGYTF
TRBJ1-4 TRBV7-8 CASSWARLATNEKLFF
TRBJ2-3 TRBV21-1 CASSSEGVGDTQYF
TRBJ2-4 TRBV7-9 CASSPSGTQRGNIQYF
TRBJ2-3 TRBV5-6 CASRWSTDTQYF
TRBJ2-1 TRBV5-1 CASSLYRLAGDSYNEQFF
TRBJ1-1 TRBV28 CASSSRQGANTEAFF
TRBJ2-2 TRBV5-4 CASSPGLAGGPGELFF
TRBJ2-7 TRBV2 CASSERGAKTYEQYF
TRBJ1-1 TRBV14 CASSLKAGNTEAFF
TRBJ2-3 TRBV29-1 CSVAVGGTSTDTQYF
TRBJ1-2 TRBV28 CASRYEGAYGYTF
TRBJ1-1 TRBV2 CASSDRVGNTEAFF
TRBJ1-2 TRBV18 CASSPGQNNYGYTF
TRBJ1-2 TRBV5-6 CASSRTVGYTF
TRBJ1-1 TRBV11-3 CASSLGGFSEAFF
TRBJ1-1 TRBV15 CATSRDPRGVNTEAFF
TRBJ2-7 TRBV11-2 CASSLWGGLGYEQYF
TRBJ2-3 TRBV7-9 CASSSEGVPLDTQYF
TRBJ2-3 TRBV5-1 CASKEDIVTDTQYF
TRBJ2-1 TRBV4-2 CASSHRAGSSYNEQFF
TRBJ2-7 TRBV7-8 CASSPGQGVSREQYF
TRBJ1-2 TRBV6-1 CASSERGGYGYTF
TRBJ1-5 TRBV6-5 CASRPRGSNQPQHF
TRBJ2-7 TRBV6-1 CASSLARVGEQYF
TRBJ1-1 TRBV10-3 CAISVGTGVLDTEAFF
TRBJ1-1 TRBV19 CASSIGPDREAFF
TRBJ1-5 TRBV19 CASRRTGNSNQPQHF
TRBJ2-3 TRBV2 CASRSGSGTDTQYF
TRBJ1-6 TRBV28 CASRLGGRTWRDSPLHF
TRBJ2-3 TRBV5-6 CASSPAVGLAAEDTQYF
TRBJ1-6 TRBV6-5 CASSSPRGRNSPLHF
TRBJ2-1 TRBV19 CASRDPGASSYNEQFF
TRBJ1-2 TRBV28 CASSFTGRRNYGYTF
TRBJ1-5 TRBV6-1 CASSGPRDIGGNQPQHF
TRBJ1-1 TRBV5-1 CASSQSGQLEAFF
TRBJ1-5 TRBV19 CASTTGGRGEPQHF
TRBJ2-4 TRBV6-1 CASMSDSRDQYF
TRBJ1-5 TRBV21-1 CASSKLGDRQLNQPQHF